This T cell receptor beta chain was identified in a study of shared clonotypes between healthy human individuals. Only in-frame clones appear in the TCRdb table, and some are missing; sequencing was by immunoSEQ multiplex PCR. This table has some 470,000 clones, 75% to 85% appearing once. The receptor was isolated from a middle-aged woman in good health. Some clones in this sample may be carry-over from other donors' samples. Sequenced input: PBMCs.

The CDR3 here is CAISEAQGSNQPQHF. CDR3 nucleotide sequence: TGTGCCATCAGTGAGGCACAGGGCAGCAATCAGCCCCAGCATTTT. This chain joins TRBV10-3 and TRBJ1-5; TRBD1 might be the D (6 bases). Trimming left V 2 bases short and J 1 base short, with 9 bases between. CDR1 is ENHRY and CDR2 is SYGVKD in the germline V gene. The CDR3 is 15 amino acids.